This record concerns one TCR beta chain sequence. Antigen unknown. Here immunoSEQ multiplex PCR was the method, and the copy in TCRdb shows in-frame clones only, minus some. This sample carries approximately 170,000 clones, about 89% of them seen once, and the ten largest clones take about 2.9%. The sample belongs to a study of cytomegalovirus exposure and HLA in healthy donors. Germline trimming cut 3 bases from V and 6 bases from J; bases unmatched to any gene: 10. This CDR3 is 15 amino acids long. Germline V gives CDR1 LNHDA, CDR2 SQIVND (reference sequence). The study's findings and limits: Cytomegalovirus association was assigned to approximately 180 TCR beta chains.

V and J are TRBV19 and TRBJ1-2; 7 bases fit TRBD1. The sample comprised PBMCs. This clonotype originated in a woman younger than 35 in good health and CMV-seropositive. The CDR3 coding sequence is TGTGCCAGTAGTATTGTGGGCGGGGACAGCGATGGCTACACCTTC. Residues: CASSIVGGDSDGYTF.